This T cell receptor beta chain appears in the sequencing data of a study of persistence of HIV-infected CD4 T cells. Lysates of CMV-infected fibroblasts at around 9.8 ug/mL stimulated these cells. CD40L/CD69 double-negative CD45RO-high memory CD4+ T cells were collected. Before stimulation, PBMCs underwent CD8+ T cell depletion. The V gene end was trimmed by 6 bases and the J gene end by 0 bases; junction bases not matched to a gene: 7. The CDR3 sequence is 16 residues long. CDR1 and CDR2 from the germline V gene are SGHAT and FQDESV (reference sequence). Study results and caveats: Degenerate expanded CDR3beta sequences were enriched among CMV- and Gag-responding cells.

The libraries were made with immunoSEQ version 4 in survey mode. Each sample used up to 1 ug genomic DNA diluted to roughly 10 ng/uL. Sequencing was performed with immunoSEQ multiplex PCR; in TCRdb, only in-frame clones are kept and a portion is missing. The sample lists approximately 26,000 clones, about 80% seen once, with roughly 0.8% in the top ten. Notes on this clone: Its target is not known.

Sequenced material: CD4+ T cells sorted from PBMCs after roughly 20-hour stimulation, taken from a patient who received antiretroviral therapy. The J gene is TRBJ1-5, the V gene TRBV11-1, with TRBD1 matching over 8 bases. The clonotype originates from an adult woman with HIV who was CMV-seropositive. The CDR3 DNA follows: TGTGCCAGCAGGATGGACAGGGAGCATAGCAATCAGCCCCAGCATTTT. The encoded protein is CASRMDREHSNQPQHF.